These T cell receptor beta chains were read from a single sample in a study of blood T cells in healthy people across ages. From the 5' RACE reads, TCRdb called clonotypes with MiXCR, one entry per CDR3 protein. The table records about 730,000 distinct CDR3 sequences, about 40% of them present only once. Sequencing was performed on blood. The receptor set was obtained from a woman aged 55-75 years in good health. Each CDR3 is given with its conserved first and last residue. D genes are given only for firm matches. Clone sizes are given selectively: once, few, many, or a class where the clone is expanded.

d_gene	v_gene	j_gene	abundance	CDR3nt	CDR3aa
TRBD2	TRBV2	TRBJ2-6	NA	TGTGCCAGCAGCTGGGTTCTATCGACTAGCGGGGACTCTGGGGCCAACGTCCTGACTTTC	CASSWVLSTSGDSGANVLTF
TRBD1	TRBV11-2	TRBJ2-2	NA	TGTGCCAGCAGCCCGGACAGGGGCGCCGGGGAGCTGTTTTTT	CASSPDRGAGELFF
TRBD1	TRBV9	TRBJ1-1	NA	TGTGCCAGCAGCGTAGCTGCGGGACAGGGGGGCGCCACTGAAGCTTTCTTT	CASSVAAGQGGATEAFF
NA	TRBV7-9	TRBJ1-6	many	TGTGCCAGCAGAGGGCCAGTCAATAATTCACCCCTCCACTTT	CASRGPVNNSPLHF
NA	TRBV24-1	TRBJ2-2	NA	TGTGCCACCAGTGACCTGCACACCGGGGAGCTGTTTTTT	CATSDLHTGELFF
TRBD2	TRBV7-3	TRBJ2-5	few	TGTGCCAGCAGCTTAGGGCGGGGGGGCTACCAAGAGACCCAGTACTTC	CASSLGRGGYQETQYF
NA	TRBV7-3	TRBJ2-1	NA	TGTGCCAGCAGCTTAAGAACCCAAGCGTCCTACAATGAGCAGTTCTTC	CASSLRTQASYNEQFF
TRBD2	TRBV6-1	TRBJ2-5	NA	TGTGCCAGCAGTGAAGTAACCAGCGGGAGAATGGAGACCCAGTACTTC	CASSEVTSGRMETQYF
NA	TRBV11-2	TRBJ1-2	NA	TGTGCCAGCAGCTTAGCCGACGGGAGGGGTGGCTACACCTTC	CASSLADGRGGYTF
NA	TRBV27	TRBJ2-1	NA	TGTGCCAGCAGTTTCGGGTCCGGGGGGCACAATGAGCAGTTCTTC	CASSFGSGGHNEQFF
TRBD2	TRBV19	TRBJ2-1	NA	TGTGCCAGTAGTATCGGGACTAGCTTGTATGAGCAGTTCTTC	CASSIGTSLYEQFF
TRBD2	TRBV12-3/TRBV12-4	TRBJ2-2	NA	TGTGCCAGCAATGGGCTAGCGGGGGGTCGCACCGGGGAGCTGTTTTTT	CASNGLAGGRTGELFF
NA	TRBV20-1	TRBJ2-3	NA	TGCAGCTCGCCAACCTTTGGAGGGAACACAGATACGCAGTATTTT	CSSPTFGGNTDTQYF
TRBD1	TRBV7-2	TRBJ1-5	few	TGTGCCAGCAGCCTAATGGACAGGCAGAACAATCAGCCCCAGCATTTT	CASSLMDRQNNQPQHF
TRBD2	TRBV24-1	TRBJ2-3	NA	TGTGCCACCAGTGACCGCACTAGCGGGAGTTTGAATACGCAGTATTTT	CATSDRTSGSLNTQYF
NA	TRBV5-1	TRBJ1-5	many	TGCGCCAGCAGCTTCGAAGGGGATCAGCCCCAGCATTTT	CASSFEGDQPQHF
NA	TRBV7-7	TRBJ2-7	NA	TGTGCTAGCAGCCTCACAGGGTGGAGTACCGAGCAGTACTTC	CASSLTGWSTEQYF
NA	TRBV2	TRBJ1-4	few	TGTGCCAGCAGTGAGGGGCAGATTAATGAAAAACTGTTTTTT	CASSEGQINEKLFF
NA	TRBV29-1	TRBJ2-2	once	TGCAGCGTCCCTAGTGTGTCGACCGGGGAGCTGTTTTTT	CSVPSVSTGELFF
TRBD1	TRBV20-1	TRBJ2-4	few	TGCAGTGCTGGGGGACAGACCAAAAACATTCAGTACTTC	CSAGGQTKNIQYF
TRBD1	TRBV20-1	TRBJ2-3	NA	TGCAGTGCTAGAGGGACCGGGACAGGGAGGACAGATACGCAGTATTTT	CSARGTGTGRTDTQYF
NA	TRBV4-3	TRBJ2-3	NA	TGCGCCAGCAGCCAAGGGCCTGGGAAGTTGTGGGCGGCGGGCACAGATACGCAGTATTTT	CASSQGPGKLWAAGTDTQYF
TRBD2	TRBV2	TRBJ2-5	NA	TGTGCCAGCGGATCCGGGACTAGCGGGGAAGGGCAGTACTTC	CASGSGTSGEGQYF
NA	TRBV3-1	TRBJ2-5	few	TGTGCCAGCAGCCAAGATGTCGCTAACCAAGAGACCCAGTACTTC	CASSQDVANQETQYF
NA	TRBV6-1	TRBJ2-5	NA	TGTGCCAGCAGTGACCAGGGGCGGGAGACCCAGTACTTC	CASSDQGRETQYF
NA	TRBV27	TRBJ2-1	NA	TGTGCCAGCAGTTTACGTACAGATCCCTACAATGAGCAGTTCTTC	CASSLRTDPYNEQFF
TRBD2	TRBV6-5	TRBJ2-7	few	TGTGCCAGCAGCCTAGGGACTAGCGGCTTCTACGAGCAGTACTTC	CASSLGTSGFYEQYF
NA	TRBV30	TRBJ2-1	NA	TGTGCCTGGAAGAGACAGGCCGAGCAGTTCTTC	CAWKRQAEQFF
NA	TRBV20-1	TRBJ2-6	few	TGCAGTGCTACCTGGGCCGGCTCTGGGGCCAACGTCCTGACTTTC	CSATWAGSGANVLTF
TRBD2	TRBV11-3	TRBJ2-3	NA	TGTGCCAGCAGCTTACGGGCGGGAGGGCCAGATACGCAGTATTTT	CASSLRAGGPDTQYF
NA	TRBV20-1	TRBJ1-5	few	TGCAGTGCCCCACAGGGCGGTGGCAATCAGCCCCAGCATTTT	CSAPQGGGNQPQHF
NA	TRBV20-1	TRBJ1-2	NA	TGCAGTGCCGAGTCCTTAACAGGGAATCAAGGCTACACCTTC	CSAESLTGNQGYTF
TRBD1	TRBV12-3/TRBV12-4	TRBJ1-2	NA	TGTGCCAGCGGATCATCCAACAGGGGTCTCTATGGCTACACCTTC	CASGSSNRGLYGYTF
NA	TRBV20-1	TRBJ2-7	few	TGCAGTGCTAGGCCCCTCCACGAGCAGTACTTC	CSARPLHEQYF
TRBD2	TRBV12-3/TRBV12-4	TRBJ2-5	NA	TGTGCCAGCAGTCCTACGGGACTAGCGCGCGAGACCCAGTACTTC	CASSPTGLARETQYF
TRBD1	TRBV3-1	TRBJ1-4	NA	TGTGCCAGCAGCCGGAGAGGGACAGGGGGTGAAAAACTGTTTTTT	CASSRRGTGGEKLFF
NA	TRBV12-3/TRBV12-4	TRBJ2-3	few	TGTGCCAGCACTCGAGGGGTTACGCAGTATTTT	CASTRGVTQYF
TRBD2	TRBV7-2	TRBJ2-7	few	TGTGCCAGCAGCCTCCGGGAGGGCGGGGAGTTCGTCTACGAGCAGTACTTC	CASSLREGGEFVYEQYF
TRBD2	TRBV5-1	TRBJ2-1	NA	TGCGCCAGCAGCTTGGCCCTCAGCGGGGGGGGGAATGAGCAGTTCTTC	CASSLALSGGGNEQFF
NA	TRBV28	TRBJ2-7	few	TGTGCCAGCAGACGAACACAGGTAAACTACGAGCAGTACTTC	CASRRTQVNYEQYF
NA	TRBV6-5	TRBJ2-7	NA	TGTGCCAGCTGGACTCAACGCTACGAGCAGTACTTC	CASWTQRYEQYF